Here is one T cell receptor beta chain with its context. The record originates from a study of blood T cell repertoires in COVID-19. Study as a whole: From the United States, Italy and Spain came samples of acute and convalescent COVID-19. In each case, the material was cDNA or gDNA derived from T cells, B-cell-depleted T cells, or PBMCs.

How the authors handled the data: Amplified reference gene primers provided the basis for estimating nucleated cell counts. The protocol was immunoSEQ multiplex PCR, while the TCRdb copy is restricted to in-frame clones and leaves out a portion. V and J calls plus clone size are reproduced from that table; the DNA served to infer D and trimming. The table records about 250,000 clones, approximately 84% of them present only once. CDR1 KGHDR and CDR2 SFDVKD come from the germline V gene. J was trimmed by 6 bases and V by 4 bases; bases with no gene match: 12. The CDR3 loop spans 17 amino acids. Residents of under 25 US areas, aged about 18 to 95 years, made up the participants.

This clonotype was obtained from a woman in her 50s who had been exposed to COVID-19. Sequencing used PBMCs or T cells enriched from blood (not recorded which). The genes are TRBV24-1 and TRBJ2-3, with 10 bases lining up with TRBD2. CDR3 DNA sequence: TGTGCCACCAGTGACTCTCGTAGCGGGGGGACCGTGGATACGCAGTATTTT. This encodes CATSDSRSGGTVDTQYF.